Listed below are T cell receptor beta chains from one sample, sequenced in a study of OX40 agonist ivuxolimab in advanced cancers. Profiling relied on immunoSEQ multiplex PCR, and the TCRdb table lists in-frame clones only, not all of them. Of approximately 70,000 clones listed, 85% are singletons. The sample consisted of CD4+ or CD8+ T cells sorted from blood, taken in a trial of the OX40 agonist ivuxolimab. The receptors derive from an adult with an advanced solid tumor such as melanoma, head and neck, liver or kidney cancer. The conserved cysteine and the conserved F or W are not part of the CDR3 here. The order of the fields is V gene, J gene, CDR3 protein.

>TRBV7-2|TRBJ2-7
ASSLASSGAPYEQY
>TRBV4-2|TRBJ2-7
ASSQGGTGAEQY
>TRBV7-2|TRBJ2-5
ASSLGRGRTSAIETQY
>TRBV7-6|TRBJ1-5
ASSSGTGVQPQH
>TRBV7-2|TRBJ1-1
ASSLDRQNTEAF
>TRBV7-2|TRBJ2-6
ASSRRSSGANVLT
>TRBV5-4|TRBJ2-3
ASSLAKDTQY
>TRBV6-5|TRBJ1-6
ASSPQGSNSPLH
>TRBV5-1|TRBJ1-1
ASCTRPNTEAF
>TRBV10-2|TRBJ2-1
ASSDPYNEQF
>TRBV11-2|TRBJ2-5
ASSLGLAVAYQETQY
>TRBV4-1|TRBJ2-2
ASSQGKWGQGRSNTGELF
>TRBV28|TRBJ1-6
ASILFLGSPLH
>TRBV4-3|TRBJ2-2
ASSPRQAHNTGELF
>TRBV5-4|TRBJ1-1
ASSGMGQGIRTEAF
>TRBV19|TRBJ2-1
ASSSWRLSSYNEQF
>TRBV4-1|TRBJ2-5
ASSPGQGVGETQY
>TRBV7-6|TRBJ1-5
ASSGTRGQPQH
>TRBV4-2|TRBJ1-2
ASSLAQGVLYGYT